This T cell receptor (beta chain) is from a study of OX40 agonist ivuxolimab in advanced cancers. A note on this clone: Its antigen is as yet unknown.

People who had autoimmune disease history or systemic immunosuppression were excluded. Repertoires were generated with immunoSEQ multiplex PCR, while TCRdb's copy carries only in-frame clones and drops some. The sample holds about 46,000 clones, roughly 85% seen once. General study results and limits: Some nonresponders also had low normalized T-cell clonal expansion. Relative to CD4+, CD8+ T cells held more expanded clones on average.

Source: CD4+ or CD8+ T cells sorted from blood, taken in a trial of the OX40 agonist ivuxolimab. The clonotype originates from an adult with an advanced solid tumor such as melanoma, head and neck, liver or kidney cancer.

The CDR3 sequence is CASSQSSTGGAYEQYF. In DNA, the CDR3 is TGCGCCAGCAGCCAAAGCTCGACAGGTGGGGCCTACGAGCAGTACTTC. This chain links TRBV4-3 with TRBJ2-7, with a weak D call TRBD1 (6 bases). Trimming cost V 2 bases and J 2 bases, with 16 bases left between them. The CDR3 is made up of 16 amino acids. CDR1 LGHNA and CDR2 YSLEER come from the germline V gene.